This T cell receptor (beta chain) stems from a study of T cell changes during pregnancy in multiple sclerosis (dated by TCRdb to the late 2010s). Regarding the study in general: The study looked at changes in the T cell repertoire across pregnancy in women with multiple sclerosis.

Library preparation was by the immunoSEQ multiplex PCR assay. Here the immuneACCESS table is served through TCRdb, limited to in-frame sequences with V and J called. Missing clones are a known gap in these copies; in checked studies unresolved V genes cover under half, and the rest lacks a known reason. For this sample the table gives tens of thousands of clones, of which around 92% were detected only once. Of the sample, about 0.21% is held by the ten largest clones. A word on this clone: Its antigen remains undetermined. Qualities for individual bases were not recorded, and no much larger clone is one base off.

V lost 5 bases and J lost 0 bases, and the count of bases not matched to a germline gene is 14. The CDR3 sequence holds 19 residues, the cysteine and phenylalanine included. The kept DNA is CDR3 alone, 57 bases in frame from the first base. From the germline V gene, CDR1 is SGHTA and CDR2 is FQGTGA. Sequenced here: CD4+ T cells from peripheral blood mononuclear cells, sampled in the second trimester of pregnancy. The TCR originated in a female donor with multiple sclerosis, enrolled in a pregnancy study. Rearrangement joined TRBV7-3 to TRBJ2-3, and TRBD2 matches 10 of the central bases. The DNA is TGTGCCAGCAGCCCAAGTCGGCTAGCGGGGGTCGCTAGCACAGATACGCAGTATTTT. Translated, it reads CASSPSRLAGVASTDTQYF. The CDR3, completed at both ends by the reference TRBV7-3 and TRBJ2-3 genes, gives the full variable domain GAGVSQTPSNKVTEKGKYVELRCDPISGHTALYWYRQSLGQGPEFLIYFQGTGAADDSGLPNDRFFAVRPEGSVSTLKIQRTERGDSAVYLCASSPSRLAGVASTDTQYFGPGTRLTVL.